This T cell receptor beta chain was sequenced in a study of blood T cell repertoires in COVID-19. Study details: Nucleic acid was either cDNA or gDNA, and it came from T cells, B-cell-depleted T cells, or PBMCs.

The CDR3 length is 14 residues. With V trimmed by 4 bases and J by 3 bases, 3 bases remained unmatched. CDR1 MNHEY and CDR2 SVGAGI come from the germline V gene. Authors' methods: The assay estimated nucleated cells by amplifying reference gene primers. The protocol was immunoSEQ multiplex PCR, while the TCRdb copy is restricted to in-frame clones and leaves out a portion. V and J calls and clone size are copied from that table; D and trimming were computed from the DNA. The table lists some 100,000 clones, roughly 78% of them singletons. This receptor was identified in a man aged 50 or older with active or convalescent COVID-19. The chain joins TRBV6-5 to TRBJ2-1, with 7 bases lining up with TRBD1. The sample taken for sequencing was peripheral blood. This chain's CDR3 is CASSSGTDYNEQFF. The CDR3 region has the DNA TGTGCCAGCAGTTCTGGGACAGACTACAATGAGCAGTTCTTC.